These 2 T cell receptor beta chains were sequenced from one sample in a study of CD8+ T cells in alopecia areata. RNA extraction was followed by reverse transcription into cDNA, which acted as the sequencing template. Sequencing used immunoSEQ multiplex PCR; TCRdb keeps in-frame clones, though not all of them. The sample contains hundreds of thousands of clones, 67% of which appear only once. The source material was CD4+ T cells sorted from blood, sampled at week 0. All receptors derive from a human donor with alopecia areata.

V gene TRBV29-1 combines with J gene TRBJ1-2; D not certain. Per germline, CDR1 SQVTM and CDR2 ANQGSEA. V was clipped by 4 bases and J by 5 bases, with 8 bases between them. CDR3 length: 11 amino acids. The CDR3: CSVAEGYGYTF. CDR3 DNA: TGCAGCGTTGCCGAGGGATATGGCTACACCTTC. Filled out from reference TRBV29-1 and TRBJ1-2, the complete variable domain reads SAVISQKPSRDICQRGTSLTIQCQVDSQVTMMFWYRQQPGQSLTLIATANQGSEATYESGFVIDKFPISRPNLTFSTLTVSNMSPEDSSIYLCSVAEGYGYTFGSGTRLTVV.

Remarks on this clone: This same CDR3 is encoded by further DNA sequences in the sample. The CDR3 sequence is CAWSRTDYGYTF. As DNA, the CDR3 is TGTGCCTGGAGTAGGACAGACTATGGCTACACCTTC. V and J are TRBV30 and TRBJ1-2; TRBD1 might be the D (6 bases). V lost 2 bases, J lost 3 bases, and 7 bases lay in between. This CDR3 has 12 amino acids. Germline lookup yields CDR1 GTSNPN and CDR2 SVGIG (reference sequence).